The 12 T cell receptor beta chains below were found in one sample sequenced in a study of blood T cells in healthy people across ages. Next came a second PCR, run for about 7 to 12 cycles, which used a sample-barcoded 5' primer along with a J-beta primer mix. TCRdb ran MiXCR on the 5' RACE reads and lists one entry per CDR3 protein. The table shows approximately 800,000 distinct CDR3 sequences, with roughly 24% occurring only once. The same data also went into a second study, on T cells of mothers and their children.

The sample comprised blood. The receptors stem from a boy between 10 and 17 years old in good health.

The V and J genes are TRBV18 and TRBJ2-1, with TRBD1 matching over 7 bases. CDR1 is KGHSH, CDR2 LQKENI, per germline. This CDR3 spans 14 amino acids. The junction had 6 bases not matched to a gene; V was cut back by 4 bases and J by 6 bases. The CDR3 loop is CASSHGTEGNEQFF. The CDR3, as DNA: TGTGCCAGCTCACACGGGACAGAAGGCAATGAGCAGTTCTTC.

This rearrangement joins TRBV24-1 to TRBJ2-5; 9 nucleotides match TRBD1. The trim removed 6 bases at V and 0 bases at J, leaving 7 bases unmatched. Germline V gene data show CDR1 as KGHDR and CDR2 as SFDVKD. The CDR3 extends over 16 amino acids. CDR3 region: CATSQTGGGYQETQYF. The CDR3 coding sequence is TGTGCCACCAGTCAAACAGGGGGCGGTTACCAAGAGACCCAGTACTTC.

A few counts support this clonotype. The chain is built from TRBV6-1 and TRBJ1-6; D remains unclear. The CDR3 is made up of 15 amino acids. The V and J ends lost 5 bases and 3 bases respectively, with 11 bases between them. Germline CDR1 MNHNS, CDR2 SASEGT. The CDR3 bases are TGTGCCAGCAGTCCCCGGGCCCACTATAATTCACCCCTCCACTTT. It encodes CASSPRAHYNSPLHF.

This clonotype was found a few times. The V gene is TRBV20-1, the J gene TRBJ2-7; D remains unclear. V was cut by 3 bases and J by 9 bases, with 18 bases left in between. There are 13 residues in the CDR3. Per germline, CDR1 DFQATT and CDR2 SNEGSKA (reference sequence). CDR3: CSASAPQDERQYF. DNA for the CDR3: TGCAGTGCTAGTGCGCCGCAGGATGAAAGGCAGTACTTC.

This clonotype occurred a few times. CDR3 sequence (DNA): TGTGCCAGCAGTTTATGGGGGCCTGTGCCAGATACGCAGTATTTT. Its protein is CASSLWGPVPDTQYF. J is TRBJ2-3 and V is TRBV12-3 or TRBV12-4; the D gene is possibly TRBD1 (6 bases). The CDR3 sequence is 15 residues long. V was pared by 2 bases and J by 4 bases, with 13 bases between.

The chain uses TRBV6-1 and TRBJ1-4, with a possible D match to TRBD1 (6 bases). Germline V gene lookup returns CDR1 MNHNS and CDR2 SASEGT. V lost 5 bases, J lost 4 bases, and 11 bases lay in between. There are 14 residues in the CDR3. CDR3 residues: CASSKGGGNEKLFF. In DNA form, the CDR3 reads TGTGCCAGCAGTAAGGGAGGGGGTAATGAAAAACTGTTTTTT.

This clonotype has a handful of counts. This chain uses TRBV6-2 or TRBV6-3 with TRBJ1-1; D is undetermined. CDR1 is MNHEY, CDR2 SVGEGT, per germline. Trimming removed 0 bases at V and 3 bases at J, with 5 bases between. This CDR3 has 13 amino acids. The CDR3 reads CASSYSRDTEAFF. In nucleotides, the CDR3 is TGTGCCAGCAGTTACTCGCGGGACACTGAAGCTTTCTTT.

CDR3 region: CASSQEMGAGYEQYF. The DNA of the CDR3 is TGCGCCAGCAGCCAAGAAATGGGGGCTGGCTACGAGCAGTACTTC. The chain employs TRBV4-1 and TRBJ2-7, with a weak D call TRBD1 (6 bases). The ends were cut back, 0 bases at V and 3 bases at J, with 12 bases in the middle. CDR1 is MGHRA, CDR2 YSYEKL, per germline. CDR3 length: 15 residues.

This chain uses TRBV6-5 with TRBJ2-2; D is unclear. The CDR3 is made up of 12 amino acids. V lost 5 bases, J lost 7 bases, and 8 bases lay in between. Germline lookup yields CDR1 MNHEY and CDR2 SVGAGI. CDR3 coding DNA: TGTGCCAGCAGTCTACAGAACGGGGAGCTGTTTTTT. Protein product: CASSLQNGELFF.

This chain joins TRBV5-1 and TRBJ2-3; 7 nucleotides agree with TRBD2. Germline trimming cut 4 bases from V and 2 bases from J; bases unmatched to any gene: 7. CDR1 SGHRS and CDR2 YFSETQ come from the germline V gene. The CDR3 consists of 15 residues. The CDR3 region has the DNA TGCGCCAGCAGCCCCGCGGGGACTAACACAGATACGCAGTATTTT. Translation gives CASSPAGTNTDTQYF.

The table lists this clonotype with a few counts. V gene TRBV27 combines with J gene TRBJ2-7, with TRBD1 identical over 7 bases. Trimming took 3 bases from V and 2 from J; bases not matched to a gene: 10. The germline CDR1 and CDR2 sequences are MNHEY and SMNVEV (reference sequence). This CDR3 is 16 amino acids long. CDR3 DNA: TGTGCCAGCAGTTTGAATGTAGGGGACAGCGCCTACGAGCAGTACTTC. Residues: CASSLNVGDSAYEQYF.

This clonotype was seen a handful of times. The rearrangement links TRBV6-6 to TRBJ2-3; D is unresolved. This CDR3 spans 13 amino acids. Germline CDR1 and CDR2: MNHNY and SVGAGI (reference sequence). The V end was cut by 0 bases, the J end by 6 bases, with 7 bases between. The DNA of the CDR3 is TGTGCCAGCAGTTACTCGGGTTCCGATACGCAGTATTTT. Protein sequence: CASSYSGSDTQYF.